This T cell receptor beta chain was sequenced for a study of shared clonotypes between healthy human individuals. Details on this clone: What it binds is not known.

Study-level points and caveats: Sampling covered nothing but blood. Tissue TCR repertoires likely differ from those found in blood. Large depth notwithstanding, sorted-subset sequencing proved incomplete by rarefaction.

Deep was the level at which the assay was run. Produced via immunoSEQ multiplex PCR; TCRdb's table is partial and in-frame only. The sample holds millions of clones; 95% are singletons and the top ten take approximately 0.13%. Germline-derived CDR1 and CDR2 are SGHAT and FQNNGV. This CDR3 is 15 amino acids long. The ends lost 3 bases at V and 3 bases at J; junction bases unmatched: 5. The sequenced material came from naive CD4+ T cells sorted from blood. The subset here: CD45RA+ positively selected. The V and J genes are TRBV11-2 and TRBJ1-5; TRBD1 matches 7 bases. The clonotype was recovered from a young man in good health. This chain's CDR3 is CASSFTGAYNQPQHF. CDR3 sequence (DNA): TGTGCCAGCAGCTTCACAGGGGCGTACAATCAGCCCCAGCATTTT.